What follows are 31 T cell receptor beta chains derived from one specimen sequenced in a study of blood T cell repertoires in COVID-19. Some clones are missing from TCRdb's copy, which holds only in-frame ones; the method was immunoSEQ multiplex PCR. The table includes a few hundred thousand clones, roughly 89% detected once. The sample comprised PBMCs or T cells enriched from blood (not recorded which). The source is a woman aged 25 to 39 who had recovered from COVID-19.

The chain carries TRBV18 and TRBJ2-7, with 7 bases that match TRBD2. Germline V gives CDR1 KGHSH, CDR2 LQKENI. The CDR3 totals 15 residues. Trimming took 5 bases from V and 1 from J; bases not matched to a gene: 8. The CDR3 DNA sequence: TGTGCCAGCTCAACGTCCTCAGCGGGGTCCTACGAGCAGTACTTC. Protein sequence: CASSTSSAGSYEQYF.

The chain joins TRBV13 to TRBJ2-1; 11 bases map to TRBD2. CDR1 is PRHDT and CDR2 is FYEKMQ in the germline V gene (reference sequence). This CDR3 contains 16 residues. V shed 3 bases, J shed 6 bases, and the junction held 7 bases outside the gene matches. CDR3 bases: TGTGCCAGCAGCTTGCGGCCTAGCGGGAGGCGCAATGAGCAGTTCTTC. It yields the protein CASSLRPSGRRNEQFF.

V and J are TRBV3-1 (or the pseudogene TRBV3-2) and TRBJ2-2, with a possible D match to TRBD1 (6 bases). Trimming took 4 bases from V and 4 from J, leaving 34 bases between them. The germline V gene has CDR1 LGHDT and CDR2 YNNKEL (reference sequence). The CDR3 runs 22 residues. Here the CDR3 DNA reads TGTGCCAGCAGCCGTACCGCCCCCAGGGGCCCTTTCCCCAGACGAACCACCGGGGAGCTGTTTTTT. Translation: CASSRTAPRGPFPRRTTGELFF.

The J gene is TRBJ2-7, the V gene TRBV5-1; 10 positions match TRBD1. The germline V gene encodes CDR1 SGHRS and CDR2 YFSETQ. CDR3 length: 15 amino acids. Unmatched junction bases numbered 10, after V lost 4 bases and J lost 6 bases. CDR3 sequence reads: CASSLQPGQGSEQYF. DNA of the CDR3: TGCGCCAGCAGCCTACAACCGGGACAGGGGTCCGAGCAGTACTTC.

The chain recombines TRBV10-3 with TRBJ2-7; D gene ambiguous. Germline V gene data show CDR1 as ENHRY and CDR2 as SYGVKD. The V end lost 3 bases, the J end lost 3 bases, and 9 bases lay between the germline ends. This CDR3 contains 13 residues. Here the CDR3 DNA reads TGTGCCATCAGTGACCCTATTATCTACGAGCAGTACTTC. Translating gives CAISDPIIYEQYF.

The rearrangement joins TRBV5-1 to TRBJ2-5, with TRBD2 matching over 8 bases. The V gene's germline CDR1 is SGHRS and CDR2 YFSETQ. This CDR3 comprises 15 residues. V trimming: 0 bases; J trimming: 4 bases; junction bases outside the gene matches: 5. CDR3 bases: TGCGCCAGCAGCTTGGCGCGCGGGGGGCCAGAGACCCAGTACTTC. This encodes CASSLARGGPETQYF.

CDR3 DNA sequence: TGCGCCAGCAGCCAGGAGGCGGGCCTGAGACTTGATGGGGATGAAAAACTGTTTTTT. It codes for CASSQEAGLRLDGDEKLFF. The J gene is TRBJ1-4, the V gene TRBV4-3; no clear D gene. CDR1 is LGHNA, CDR2 YSLEER, per germline. V lost 3 bases and J 6 bases, leaving 26 bases between the germline ends. The CDR3 is 19 residues long.

J is TRBJ1-2 and V is TRBV11-2; D is ambiguous. Germline V gene data show CDR1 as SGHAT and CDR2 as FQNNGV. This CDR3 has 13 residues. V lost 6 bases to trimming and J lost 8 bases, with 16 bases between them. The CDR3 DNA reads TGTGCCAGCAGACCGACATACGACCAGGGCTACACCTTC. Amino acid sequence: CASRPTYDQGYTF.

The gene calls are TRBV4-3 and TRBJ1-1; D might be TRBD1 (5 bases). Germline V gene lookup returns CDR1 LGHNA and CDR2 YSLEER. Trimming stripped 4 bases from V and 11 bases from J, with 11 bases between. The CDR3 is 11 amino acids. CDR3 region: CASSRRVGAFF. The CDR3 nucleotides are TGCGCCAGCAGCCGCAGGGTGGGCGCTTTCTTT.

CDR3 sequence (DNA): TGTGCCAGCAGTGTGGGGGGGTTGGGAAACTATGGCTACACCTTC. Its protein is CASSVGGLGNYGYTF. V usage is TRBV2 and J usage is TRBJ1-2; D might be TRBD1 (5 bases). This CDR3 is 15 amino acids long. V lost 4 bases, J lost 2 bases, and 14 bases lay in between. The V gene's germline CDR1 is SNHLY and CDR2 FYNNEI. The whole variable domain, remainder taken from reference TRBV2 and TRBJ1-2, is EPEVTQTPSHQVTQMGQEVILRCVPISNHLYFYWYRQILGQKVEFLVSFYNNEISEKSEIFDDQFSVERPDGSNFTLKIRSTKLEDSAMYFCASSVGGLGNYGYTFGSGTRLTVV.

The CDR3: CASSLERSSPLHF. The DNA for the CDR3 is TGTGCCAGCAGCTTAGAGCGGAGCTCACCCCTCCACTTT. The V call is TRBV7-2, the J call TRBJ1-6; the D is unclear. Germline V gene lookup returns CDR1 SGHTA and CDR2 FQGNSA. The CDR3 runs to 13 residues. V was clipped by 1 base and J by 10 bases, with 8 bases between them.

V is TRBV30 and J is TRBJ1-1, with TRBD1 as a possible D gene (6 bases). Germline V gene lookup returns CDR1 GTSNPN and CDR2 SVGIG (reference sequence). The CDR3 contains 14 residues. The V end was cut by 0 bases, the J end by 3 bases, with 11 bases between. CDR3 DNA: TGTGCCTGGAGTGTACCAGGGGCGGACACTGAAGCTTTCTTT. Encoded protein: CAWSVPGADTEAFF. The full variable domain, completed using reference TRBV30 and TRBJ1-1, is SQTIHQWPATLVQPVGSPLSLECTVEGTSNPNLYWYRQAAGRGLQLLFYSVGIGQISSEVPQNLSASRPQDRQFILSSKKLLLSDSGFYLCAWSVPGADTEAFFGQGTRLTVV.

This rearrangement joins TRBV5-1 to TRBJ1-5; D gene ambiguous. V was shortened by 7 bases and J by 6 bases, with 20 bases between the two germline ends. The CDR3 totals 15 residues. Per the germline V gene, CDR1 is SGHRS and CDR2 is YFSETQ. The CDR3 region is CASSERSGESQPQHF. The CDR3 nucleotides read TGCGCCAGCTCTGAACGGTCCGGAGAGAGTCAGCCCCAGCATTTT.

The chain carries TRBV7-9 and TRBJ2-5, with D possibly being TRBD1 (6 bases). The CDR3 loop spans 13 amino acids. Germline loops: CDR1 SEHNR, CDR2 FQNEAQ (reference sequence). V lost 5 bases and J 2 bases, leaving 9 bases between the germline ends. The CDR3 DNA follows: TGTGCCAGCAGCCCAGGGGCGCAAGAGACCCAGTACTTC. Protein sequence: CASSPGAQETQYF.

This chain uses TRBV2 with TRBJ2-3, with 10 bases fitting TRBD2. The CDR3 is made up of 14 amino acids. CDR1 SNHLY and CDR2 FYNNEI come from the germline V gene. The trim removed 7 bases at V and 3 bases at J, leaving 4 bases unmatched. This CDR3 is CASKGSGRTDTQYF. The DNA of the CDR3 is TGTGCCAGCAAGGGTAGCGGGAGGACAGATACGCAGTATTTT.

The V and J genes are TRBV3-1 (or the pseudogene TRBV3-2) and TRBJ2-2; possible D gene TRBD1, 6 bases. CDR3 length: 12 amino acids. CDR1 LGHDT and CDR2 YNNKEL come from the germline V gene (reference sequence). V shed 5 bases and J shed 13 bases, with 14 bases lying between them. CDR3 DNA: TGTGCCAGCAGCACCGGGACACCTCCGCTGTTTTTT. It specifies CASSTGTPPLFF.

The rearrangement uses TRBV12-5 and TRBJ2-7, with 7 nucleotides matching TRBD1. V trimming: 2 bases; J trimming: 0 bases; junction bases outside the gene matches: 4. This CDR3 has 15 residues. Germline values: CDR1 LGHNT, CDR2 FRNRAP. The CDR3 protein is CASGLIGTDSYEQYF. The CDR3 bases are TGTGCTAGTGGTTTGATCGGGACAGACTCCTACGAGCAGTACTTC.

J is TRBJ1-4 and V is TRBV19; TRBD1 matches at 11 bases. The V gene's germline CDR1 is LNHDA and CDR2 SQIVND (reference sequence). V trimming: 6 bases; J trimming: 13 bases; junction bases outside the gene matches: 7. The CDR3 runs to 13 residues. CDR3 sequence (DNA): TGTGCCAGTAGATTGGGACAGGGGGATCCACTGTTTTTT. As protein: CASRLGQGDPLFF.

The chain has TRBV14 and TRBJ1-4, with 7 bases fitting TRBD1. Germline V gene lookup returns CDR1 SGHDN and CDR2 FVKESK. J lost 5 bases, V lost 2 bases, and 23 bases had no gene match. CDR3 length: 21 residues. CDR3 bases: TGTGCCAGCAGCCAACGAGTTGAGCCGGGACAGTGGAATTTCGGGAATGAAAAACTGTTTTTT. Encoded protein: CASSQRVEPGQWNFGNEKLFF. Full variable domain (remainder filled in from reference TRBV14 and TRBJ1-4): EAGVTQFPSHSVIEKGQTVTLRCDPISGHDNLYWYRRVMGKEIKFLLHFVKESKQDESGMPNNRFLAERTGGTYSTLKVQPAELEDSGVYFCASSQRVEPGQWNFGNEKLFFGSGTQLSVL.

As regards this clone: Its ends do not fully match the called genes, so a read error is possible. This sequence joins TRBV7-9 and TRBJ1-3; D call uncertain. The length of the CDR3 is 12 residues. Germline lookup yields CDR1 SEHNR and CDR2 FQNEAQ (reference sequence). CDR3 protein: CASSLDSGPPDF. The CDR3 nucleotides read TGTGCCAGCAGCTTAGACAGTGGCCCCCCGGATTTT.

This chain links TRBV18 with TRBJ2-1; 9 nucleotides match TRBD2. The V and J ends lost 2 bases and 6 bases, in that order; junction bases with no gene match: 5. Germline V gene lookup returns CDR1 KGHSH and CDR2 LQKENI. The CDR3 sequence is 15 residues long. As DNA, the CDR3 is TGTGCCAGCTCACCAGTAGCGGGGGCCGGCAATGAGCAGTTCTTC. Translated, it gives CASSPVAGAGNEQFF.

V gene TRBV19 combines with J gene TRBJ2-7, with D possibly matching TRBD2 (5 bases). This CDR3 is 13 amino acids long. Germline-derived CDR1 and CDR2 are LNHDA and SQIVND (reference sequence). Trimming stripped 5 bases from V and 3 bases from J, with 11 bases between. The CDR3, as DNA: TGTGCCAGTAGTGTGGACGGGGTCTACGAGCAGTACTTC. This codes for CASSVDGVYEQYF.

The chain joins TRBV5-1 to TRBJ2-2; 10 bases are shared with TRBD1. Trimming at V came to 0 bases and at J to 3 bases, leaving 8 bases not matched to a gene. The CDR3 has 18 amino acids. CDR1 SGHRS and CDR2 YFSETQ come from the germline V gene. DNA of the CDR3: TGCGCCAGCAGCTTGGTTTCTCGGGGGACAGGGGACACCGGGGAGCTGTTTTTT. It encodes CASSLVSRGTGDTGELFF.

The chain couples TRBV15 to TRBJ1-2; 7 nucleotides align to TRBD1. Germline V gives CDR1 LNHNV, CDR2 YYDKDF (reference sequence). The CDR3 loop spans 15 amino acids. V was clipped by 0 bases and J by 7 bases; unmatched bases: 8. The CDR3 region has the DNA TGTGCCACCAGCAGAGAACCGGGACAGAATGCTGGCTACACCTTC. Its translation is CATSREPGQNAGYTF.

This sequence joins TRBV25-1 and TRBJ1-1; D may be TRBD1 (5 bases). CDR3 length: 15 residues. Per the germline V gene, CDR1 is MGHDK and CDR2 is SYGVNS. V was trimmed by 6 bases and J by 1 base, leaving 15 bases between them. CDR3 sequence reads: CASRIGGMGNTEAFF. Written as DNA, the CDR3 is TGTGCCAGCAGAATCGGGGGAATGGGGAACACTGAAGCTTTCTTT.

The gene calls are TRBV28 and TRBJ2-1; 8 bases align to TRBD1. The J segment lost 7 bases and the V segment lost 7 bases, leaving 6 bases of the junction unmatched. Germline assignment: CDR1 MDHEN and CDR2 SYDVKM. The CDR3 spans 13 residues. The CDR3 region is CASTGQGANEQFF. Here the CDR3 DNA reads TGTGCCAGCACCGGGCAGGGGGCGAATGAGCAGTTCTTC.

The chain employs TRBV11-2 and TRBJ1-5; no clear D. The V end was cut by 3 bases, the J end by 5 bases, with 11 bases between. The CDR3 consists of 14 residues. Germline CDR1 SGHAT, CDR2 FQNNGV. The CDR3 DNA reads TGTGCCAGCAGCTTGGGAGTAGGTGATCAGCCCCAGCATTTT. Protein sequence: CASSLGVGDQPQHF.

The count of this clone is one. This chain joins TRBV6-2 or TRBV6-3 and TRBJ1-5, with 7 nucleotides matching TRBD1. Germline CDR1 MNHEY, CDR2 SVGEGT. The CDR3 runs 15 residues. J gave up 4 bases and V 4 bases, and 7 bases lay outside the gene matches. CDR3 in amino acids: CASSSTGVRNQPQHF. CDR3 in DNA: TGTGCCAGCAGTTCCACAGGGGTAAGGAATCAGCCCCAGCATTTT.

The V and J genes are TRBV18 and TRBJ1-2; perhaps TRBD1 as D (5 bases). The germline V gene encodes CDR1 KGHSH and CDR2 LQKENI. Trimming stripped 3 bases from V and 3 bases from J, with 8 bases between. The CDR3 has 13 residues. This chain's CDR3 is CASSPGTYYGYTF. The CDR3 region has the DNA TGTGCCAGCTCACCCGGGACTTACTATGGCTACACCTTC.

V is TRBV7-3 and J is TRBJ2-7, with 10 bases fitting TRBD2. Losses at the gene ends were 1 base for V and 3 bases for J; bases not matched to a gene: 9. Germline-derived CDR1 and CDR2 are SGHTA and FQGTGA. The CDR3 runs to 17 residues. DNA of the CDR3: TGTGCCAGCAGCTTAAACCCCCTAGCGGGAGTTCACTACGAGCAGTACTTC. Residues: CASSLNPLAGVHYEQYF.

The chain is built from TRBV4-3 and TRBJ1-4; tentative D call: TRBD1 (5 bases). The CDR3 has 16 amino acids. Germline lookup yields CDR1 LGHNA and CDR2 YSLEER. Trimming left V 1 base short and J 4 bases short, with 13 bases between. DNA of the CDR3: TGCGCCAGCAGCCAAGCCCTTCAGGGCCATAATGAAAAACTGTTTTTT. Amino acid sequence: CASSQALQGHNEKLFF.